This TCR beta chain was obtained from a study of cytomegalovirus exposure and HLA in healthy donors. Regarding the study as a whole: Per published accounts, TCR beta sequences correctly predicted the HLA-A and HLA-B alleles of most subjects. In a later analysis, CMV-associated beta chains were mostly HLA-associated, it appeared. Around 160 TCR beta chains were listed as cytomegalovirus-associated.

Amplification used 60 Vbeta primers and 13 Jbeta primers. The method was immunoSEQ multiplex PCR; TCRdb's version includes in-frame clones alone and lacks a portion of them. The profile shows around 160,000 clones, 68% of them singletons. V lost 2 bases to trimming and J lost 1 base, with 12 bases between them. The CDR3 length is 16 residues. Germline V CDR1 and CDR2: KGHSH, LQKENI. Healthy bone marrow donors formed the donor group. Remarks on this clone: What it binds is not known.

Sequencing was carried out using PBMCs. This receptor was obtained from a man in his forties or fifties in good health and CMV-seronegative. The chain carries TRBV18 and TRBJ1-3, with D uncertain. The CDR3, as DNA: TGTGCCAGCTCACCAAGGCAGCTAGAGTCTGGAAACACCATATATTTT. Amino acids: CASSPRQLESGNTIYF.